This paragraph reports one TCR beta chain. What it recognizes is unknown. The conserved final phenylalanine or tryptophan is absent from the CDR3, which likely points to a read error. A J-beta primer mix and a sample-barcoded 5' primer were used in a second PCR of roughly 7 to 12 cycles. Via MiXCR, TCRdb re-called the 5' RACE reads, giving one row per CDR3 protein. The table lists around 1,000,000 distinct CDR3 sequences, 25% of them singletons. Trimming left V 0 bases short and J 3 bases short, with 5 bases between. The CDR3 has 13 residues. The data are from a study of blood T cells in healthy people across ages. Regarding the study as a whole: Using unsorted PBMCs precluded a conclusive naive versus antigen-experienced comparison.

These same data were also listed under a study on T cells of mothers and their children. Turning to that study: The study obtained over 8 million TCR beta CDR3 reads per mother and around 3 million per child.

The chain joins TRBV12-3 or TRBV12-4 to TRBJ1-1; no reliable D call. The sample comprised blood. This receptor was identified in a girl aged 2 to 9 in good health. CDR3 protein: CASSLAGDTEAFL. CDR3 DNA: TGTGCCAGCAGTTTAGCTGGCGACACTGAAGCTTTCCTT.